These 13 T cell receptor beta chains came from one sample sequenced in a study of siplizumab effects on memory and regulatory T cells. This table comes from immunoSEQ multiplex PCR, and its TCRdb copy is limited to in-frame clones, with some not included. This sample has around 100,000 clones, with approximately 92% found just once. The sequenced sample was CD4+ T cells sorted from blood. The receptors here all came from a human donor in good health.

The V call is TRBV15, the J call TRBJ1-4; D remains ambiguous. This CDR3 has 12 residues. The germline V and J ends were trimmed by 6 bases and 8 bases, with 10 bases remaining between them. Germline V gene lookup returns CDR1 LNHNV and CDR2 YYDKDF (reference sequence). DNA for the CDR3: TGTGCCACCAGGGGCCAGACAGAAAAACTGTTTTTT. This codes for CATRGQTEKLFF.

The gene calls are TRBV6-5 and TRBJ2-5; 8 bases agree with TRBD1. The V and J ends lost 4 bases and 2 bases, in that order; junction bases with no gene match: 6. CDR1 and CDR2 (germline): MNHEY, SVGAGI. The CDR3 is 15 amino acids. The CDR3 DNA reads TGTGCCAGCAGTTTAAACCGGGACAGGCAAGAGACCCAGTACTTC. It is translated as CASSLNRDRQETQYF.

This rearrangement joins TRBV21-1 to TRBJ2-1; TRBD1 was called by the table and not checked on the DNA. TRBV21-1 is termed a pseudogene. This CDR3 is built from 17 residues. The DNA of the CDR3 is TGTGCCAGCAGCTCGAAAGGGTACAGGGGGGCGAGCAATGAGCAGTTCTTC. It specifies CASSSKGYRGASNEQFF.

This clone was seen just once. V is TRBV19 and J is TRBJ2-3, with 7 positions matching TRBD2. With 3 bases clipped from V and 3 bases from J, the junction kept 6 bases outside the gene matches. Germline CDR1 reads LNHDA; CDR2 reads SQIVND (reference sequence). The CDR3 covers 15 residues. The chain's CDR3 is CASSMNKGGTDTQYF. In nucleotides, the CDR3 is TGTGCCAGTAGTATGAATAAGGGAGGGACAGATACGCAGTATTTT.

This sequence joins TRBV10-2 and TRBJ2-3, with 10 nucleotides matching TRBD2. The V gene end was trimmed by 8 bases and the J gene end by 5 bases; junction bases not matched to a gene: 7. The germline gives CDR1 WSHSY, CDR2 SAAADI. The CDR3 has 14 residues. DNA of the CDR3: TGCGCCAGCTATCTAGCGGGGGTAGGAGATACGCAGTATTTT. Translation: CASYLAGVGDTQYF.

This chain joins TRBV7-9 and TRBJ1-3; D unresolved. Germline CDR1 reads SEHNR; CDR2 reads FQNEAQ (reference sequence). V lost 2 bases, J lost 7 bases, and 9 bases lay in between. This CDR3 is built from 13 residues. CDR3 sequence reads: CASSLTERNTIYF. Here the CDR3 DNA reads TGTGCCAGCAGCTTAACCGAGCGGAACACCATATATTTT.

V is TRBV19 and J is TRBJ1-6; TRBD1 might be the D (5 bases). The CDR3 is made up of 15 amino acids. V gave up 7 bases and J gave up 7 bases, with 17 bases separating them. CDR1 and CDR2 (germline): LNHDA, SQIVND (reference sequence). CDR3 sequence (DNA): TGTGCCAGTAAGGATTCCGGGGCCCAAAATTCACCCCTCCACTTT. It yields the protein CASKDSGAQNSPLHF.

V usage is TRBV19 and J usage is TRBJ1-3; 7 bases fit TRBD1. Germline loops: CDR1 LNHDA, CDR2 SQIVND (reference sequence). V was clipped by 7 bases and J by 2 bases; unmatched bases: 5. This CDR3 region has 14 residues. CDR3 bases: TGTGCCAGTACACTGGGGACAGCTGGAAACACCATATATTTT. Its translation: CASTLGTAGNTIYF.

The chain joins TRBV30 to TRBJ1-2; the D is unclear. Germline V gives CDR1 GTSNPN, CDR2 SVGIG (reference sequence). Trimming left V 6 bases short and J 3 bases short, with 14 bases between. The CDR3 length is 13 residues. The CDR3 loop is CACAPGGDYGYTF. DNA for the CDR3: TGTGCCTGCGCCCCAGGAGGCGACTATGGCTACACCTTC.

The V call is TRBV21-1, the J call TRBJ1-2; no check of the table's D call, TRBD1, against the DNA was made. TRBV21-1 is a known pseudogene. This CDR3 region has 13 residues. The chain's CDR3 is CASSPGQGYGYTF. CDR3 nucleotide sequence: TGTGCCAGCAGCCCGGGACAGGGGTATGGCTACACCTTC.

This chain joins TRBV11-3 and TRBJ2-3, with unresolved D. This CDR3 is 15 amino acids long. Germline assignment: CDR1 SGHNT and CDR2 YENEEA. Trimming stripped 3 bases from V and 2 bases from J, with 12 bases between. This CDR3 is CASSFDYRDTDTQYF. The CDR3 coding sequence is TGTGCCAGCAGCTTCGATTATAGGGACACAGATACGCAGTATTTT.

The chain is built from TRBV2 and TRBJ2-3; maybe TRBD1 (6 bases). Germline CDR1 SNHLY, CDR2 FYNNEI. Deletions cut 4 bases from V and 2 bases from J, with 10 bases between. The CDR3 totals 14 residues. The DNA for the CDR3 is TGTGCCAGCAGTGTATACAGGGCCACAGATACGCAGTATTTT. It translates to CASSVYRATDTQYF.

This clone was seen a single time. The V and J genes are TRBV18 and TRBJ1-5; D perhaps matches TRBD1 (6 bases). The germline gives CDR1 KGHSH, CDR2 LQKENI. The CDR3 spans 16 residues. Trimming left V 5 bases short and J 5 bases short, with 19 bases between. The CDR3 region is CASSEQINREYQPQHF. For the CDR3, the DNA is TGTGCCAGCTCAGAACAGATAAACAGGGAATATCAGCCCCAGCATTTT. Full variable domain (missing parts from reference TRBV18 and TRBJ1-5): NAGVMQNPRHLVRRRGQEARLRCSPMKGHSHVYWYRQLPEEGLKFMVYLQKENIIDESGMPKERFSAEFPKEGPSILRIQQVVRGDSAAYFCASSEQINREYQPQHFGDGTRLSIL.